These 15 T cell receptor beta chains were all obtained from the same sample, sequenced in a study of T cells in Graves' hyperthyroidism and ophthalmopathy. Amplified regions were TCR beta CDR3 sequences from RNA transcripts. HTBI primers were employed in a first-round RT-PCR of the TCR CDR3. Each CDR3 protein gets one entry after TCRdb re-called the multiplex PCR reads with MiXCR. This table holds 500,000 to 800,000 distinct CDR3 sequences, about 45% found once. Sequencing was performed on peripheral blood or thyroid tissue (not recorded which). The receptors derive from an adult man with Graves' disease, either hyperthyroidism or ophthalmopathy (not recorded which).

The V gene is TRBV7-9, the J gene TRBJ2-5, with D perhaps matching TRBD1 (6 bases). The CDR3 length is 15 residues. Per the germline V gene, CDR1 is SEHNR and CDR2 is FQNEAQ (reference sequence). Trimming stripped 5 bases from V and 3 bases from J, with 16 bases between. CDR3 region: CASSQVVAGEETQYF. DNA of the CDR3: TGTGCCAGCAGCCAAGTCGTTGCAGGGGAAGAGACCCAGTACTTC.

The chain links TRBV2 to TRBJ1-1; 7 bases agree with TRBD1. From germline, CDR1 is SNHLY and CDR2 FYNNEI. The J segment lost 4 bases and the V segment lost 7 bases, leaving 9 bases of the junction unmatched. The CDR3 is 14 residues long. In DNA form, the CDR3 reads TGTGCCAGCAATACAGGGGCTCGAAGCACTGAAGCTTTCTTT. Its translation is CASNTGARSTEAFF.

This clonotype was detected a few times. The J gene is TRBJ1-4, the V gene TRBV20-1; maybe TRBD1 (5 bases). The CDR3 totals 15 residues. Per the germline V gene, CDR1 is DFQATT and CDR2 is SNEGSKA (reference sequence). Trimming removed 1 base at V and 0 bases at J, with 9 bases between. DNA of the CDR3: TGCAGTGCTAGAGGGGACGTTGCAACTAATGAAAAACTGTTTTTT. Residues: CSARGDVATNEKLFF.

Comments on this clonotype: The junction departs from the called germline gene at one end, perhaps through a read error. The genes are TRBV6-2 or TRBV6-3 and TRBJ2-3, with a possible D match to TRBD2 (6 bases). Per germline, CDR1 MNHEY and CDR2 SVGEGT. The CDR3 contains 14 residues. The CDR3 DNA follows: TGTGCCATCAGTTATTCGCTAGCGAGGCATACGCAGTATTTT. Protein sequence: CAISYSLARHTQYF.

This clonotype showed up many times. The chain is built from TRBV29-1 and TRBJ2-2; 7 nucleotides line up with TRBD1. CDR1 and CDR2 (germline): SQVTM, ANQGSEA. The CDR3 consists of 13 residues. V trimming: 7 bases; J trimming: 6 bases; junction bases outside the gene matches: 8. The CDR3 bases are TGCAGCGGCCGACAGGGCGGCTCCGGGGAGCTGTTTTTT. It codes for CSGRQGGSGELFF.

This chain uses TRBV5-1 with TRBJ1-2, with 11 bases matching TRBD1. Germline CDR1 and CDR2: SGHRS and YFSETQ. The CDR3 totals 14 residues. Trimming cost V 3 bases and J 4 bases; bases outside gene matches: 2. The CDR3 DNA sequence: TGCGCCAGCAGCTGGGGGACAGGGGGCTATGGCTACACCTTC. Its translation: CASSWGTGGYGYTF.

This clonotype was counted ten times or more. The CDR3 region is CATSRGDRAYEQYF. CDR3 DNA: TGTGCCACCAGCAGAGGGGACCGAGCCTACGAGCAGTACTTC. The chain links TRBV15 to TRBJ2-7; D is possibly TRBD1 or TRBD2 (5 bases each). With 1 base removed from V and 2 bases from J, the gap between germline ends came to 9 bases. CDR1 and CDR2 from the germline V gene are LNHNV and YYDKDF (reference sequence). The CDR3 covers 14 residues.

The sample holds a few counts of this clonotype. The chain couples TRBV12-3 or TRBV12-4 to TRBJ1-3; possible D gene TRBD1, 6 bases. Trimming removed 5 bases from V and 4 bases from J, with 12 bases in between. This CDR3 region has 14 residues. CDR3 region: CASSIRTAGNTIYF. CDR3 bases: TGTGCCAGCAGTATCCGGACAGCCGGAAACACCATATATTTT.

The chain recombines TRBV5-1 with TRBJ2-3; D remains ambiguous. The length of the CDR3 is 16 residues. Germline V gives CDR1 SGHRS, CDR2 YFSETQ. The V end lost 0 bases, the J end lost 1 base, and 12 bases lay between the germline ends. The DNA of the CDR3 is TGCGCCAGCAGCTTGGCCCACGGTGCCCGCACAGATACGCAGTATTTT. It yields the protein CASSLAHGARTDTQYF.

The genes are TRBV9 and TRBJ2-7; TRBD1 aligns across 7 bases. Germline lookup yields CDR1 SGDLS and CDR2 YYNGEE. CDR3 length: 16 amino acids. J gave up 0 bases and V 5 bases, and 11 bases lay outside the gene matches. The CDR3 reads CASSYPSQGYSYEQYF. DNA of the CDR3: TGTGCCAGCAGTTACCCCTCACAGGGGTACTCCTACGAGCAGTACTTC.

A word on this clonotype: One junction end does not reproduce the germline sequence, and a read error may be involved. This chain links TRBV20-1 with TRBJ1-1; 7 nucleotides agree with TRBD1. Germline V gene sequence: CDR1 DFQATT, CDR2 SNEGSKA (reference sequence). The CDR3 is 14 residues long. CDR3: CSARTGGGLTEALF. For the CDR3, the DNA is TGCAGTGCTCGGACAGGCGGGGGGCTCACTGAAGCTCTCTTT.

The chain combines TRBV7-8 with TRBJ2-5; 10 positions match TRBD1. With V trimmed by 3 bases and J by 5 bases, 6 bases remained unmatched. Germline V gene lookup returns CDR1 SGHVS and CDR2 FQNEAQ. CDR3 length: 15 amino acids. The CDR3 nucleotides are TGTGCCAGCAGCTTGTGGGGGACAGGGGACGAGACCCAGTACTTC. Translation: CASSLWGTGDETQYF. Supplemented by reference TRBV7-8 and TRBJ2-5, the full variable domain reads GAGVSQSPRYKVAKRGQDVALRCDPISGHVSLFWYQQALGQGPEFLTYFQNEAQLDKSGLPSDRFFAERPEGSVSTLKIQRTQQEDSAVYLCASSLWGTGDETQYFGPGTRLLVL.

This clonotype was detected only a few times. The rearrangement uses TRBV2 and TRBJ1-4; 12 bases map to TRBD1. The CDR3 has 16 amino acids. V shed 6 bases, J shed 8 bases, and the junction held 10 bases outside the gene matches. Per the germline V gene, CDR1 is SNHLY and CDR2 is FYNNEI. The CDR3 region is CASSLPGQGAGEKLFF. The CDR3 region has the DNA TGTGCCAGCAGCCTACCGGGACAGGGGGCTGGCGAAAAACTGTTTTTT.

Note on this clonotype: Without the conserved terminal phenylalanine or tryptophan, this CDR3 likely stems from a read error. The CDR3 region is CASTRDRMNTEAFS. CDR3 nucleotide sequence: TGTGCCAGCACCCGGGACCGGATGAACACTGAAGCTTTCTCT. This chain joins TRBV14 and TRBJ1-1; D is possibly TRBD1 (5 bases). Germline CDR1 is SGHDN and CDR2 is FVKESK. V lost 7 bases and J lost 0, with 12 bases in between. The CDR3 spans 14 residues.

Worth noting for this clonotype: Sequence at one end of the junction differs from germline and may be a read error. Here the CDR3 reads CASSMAGVGHTF. The CDR3 DNA follows: TGTGCCAGTAGTATGGCGGGTGTTGGCCACACCTTC. The chain carries TRBV19 and TRBJ1-2, with unresolved D. Germline V gene sequence: CDR1 LNHDA, CDR2 SQIVND (reference sequence). There are 12 residues in the CDR3.